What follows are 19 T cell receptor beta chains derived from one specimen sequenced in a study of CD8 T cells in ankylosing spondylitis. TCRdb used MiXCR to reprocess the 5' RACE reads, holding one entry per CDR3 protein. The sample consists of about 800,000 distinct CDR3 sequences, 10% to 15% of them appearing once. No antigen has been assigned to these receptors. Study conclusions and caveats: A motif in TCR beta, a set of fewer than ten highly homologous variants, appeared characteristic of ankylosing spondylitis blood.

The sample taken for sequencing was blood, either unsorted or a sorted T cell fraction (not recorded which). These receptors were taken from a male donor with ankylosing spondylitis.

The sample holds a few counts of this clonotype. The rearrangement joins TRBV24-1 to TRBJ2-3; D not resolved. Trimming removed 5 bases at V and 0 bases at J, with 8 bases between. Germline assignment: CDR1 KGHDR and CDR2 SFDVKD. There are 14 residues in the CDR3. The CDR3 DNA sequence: TGTGCCACCAGTGCTTTTTCTAGCACAGATACGCAGTATTTT. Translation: CATSAFSSTDTQYF.

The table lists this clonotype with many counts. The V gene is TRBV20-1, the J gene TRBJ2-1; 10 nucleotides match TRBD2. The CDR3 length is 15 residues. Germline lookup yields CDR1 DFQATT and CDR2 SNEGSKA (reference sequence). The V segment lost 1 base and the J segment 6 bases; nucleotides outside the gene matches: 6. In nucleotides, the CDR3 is TGCAGTGCTAGAGTTGGGACTAGCGTTATCAATGAGCAGTTCTTC. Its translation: CSARVGTSVINEQFF.

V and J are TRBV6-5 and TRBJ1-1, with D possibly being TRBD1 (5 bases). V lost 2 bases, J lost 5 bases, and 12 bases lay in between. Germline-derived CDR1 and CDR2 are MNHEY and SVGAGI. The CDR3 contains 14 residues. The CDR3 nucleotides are TGTGCCAGCAGTTACGATGGGGGTGGAACTGAAGCTTTCTTT. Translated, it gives CASSYDGGGTEAFF.

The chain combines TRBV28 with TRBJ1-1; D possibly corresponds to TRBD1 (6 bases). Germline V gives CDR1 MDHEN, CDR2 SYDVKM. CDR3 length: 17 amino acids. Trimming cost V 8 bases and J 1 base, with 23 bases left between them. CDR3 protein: CASEKLAQGRGNTEAFF. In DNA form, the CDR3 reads TGTGCCAGCGAAAAACTCGCCCAGGGGAGAGGGAACACTGAAGCTTTCTTT. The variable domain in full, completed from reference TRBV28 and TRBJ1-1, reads DVKVTQSSRYLVKRTGEKVFLECVQDMDHENMFWYRQDPGLGLRLIYFSYDVKMKEKGDIPEGYSVSREKKERFSLILESASTNQTSMYLCASEKLAQGRGNTEAFFGQGTRLTVV.

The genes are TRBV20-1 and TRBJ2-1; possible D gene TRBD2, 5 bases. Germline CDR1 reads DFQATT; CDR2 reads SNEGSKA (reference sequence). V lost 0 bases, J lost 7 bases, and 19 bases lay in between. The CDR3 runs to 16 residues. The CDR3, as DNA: TGCAGTGCTAGAGATTCGGGGTTGGGATCTTGGAATGAGCAGTTCTTC. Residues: CSARDSGLGSWNEQFF.

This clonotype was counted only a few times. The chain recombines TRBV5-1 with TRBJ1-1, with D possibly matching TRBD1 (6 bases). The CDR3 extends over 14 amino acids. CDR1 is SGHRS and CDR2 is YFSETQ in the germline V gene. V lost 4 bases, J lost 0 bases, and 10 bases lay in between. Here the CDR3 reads CASSQDSVNTEAFF. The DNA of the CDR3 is TGCGCCAGCAGCCAGGACAGTGTGAACACTGAAGCTTTCTTT.

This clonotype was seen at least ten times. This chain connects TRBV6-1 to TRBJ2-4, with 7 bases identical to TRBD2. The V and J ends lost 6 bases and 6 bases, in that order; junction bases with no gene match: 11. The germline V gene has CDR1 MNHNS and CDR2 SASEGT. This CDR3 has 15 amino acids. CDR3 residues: CASRSSGTGGNIQYF. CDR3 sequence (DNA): TGTGCCAGCAGAAGCAGTGGGACGGGGGGAAACATTCAGTACTTC.

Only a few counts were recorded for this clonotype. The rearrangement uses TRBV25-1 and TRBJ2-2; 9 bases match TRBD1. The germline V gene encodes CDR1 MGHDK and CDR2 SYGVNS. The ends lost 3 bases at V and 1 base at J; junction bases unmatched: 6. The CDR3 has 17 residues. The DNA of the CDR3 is TGTGCCAGCAGTGATACCTACAGGGGGCTGAACACCGGGGAGCTGTTTTTT. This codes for CASSDTYRGLNTGELFF.

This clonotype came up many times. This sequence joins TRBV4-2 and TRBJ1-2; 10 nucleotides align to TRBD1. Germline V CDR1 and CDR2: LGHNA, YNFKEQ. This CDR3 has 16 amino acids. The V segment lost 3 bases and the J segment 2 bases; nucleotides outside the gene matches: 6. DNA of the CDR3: TGTGCCAGCAGCCACCTCAGACAGGGGGCGAACTATGGCTACACCTTC. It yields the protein CASSHLRQGANYGYTF.

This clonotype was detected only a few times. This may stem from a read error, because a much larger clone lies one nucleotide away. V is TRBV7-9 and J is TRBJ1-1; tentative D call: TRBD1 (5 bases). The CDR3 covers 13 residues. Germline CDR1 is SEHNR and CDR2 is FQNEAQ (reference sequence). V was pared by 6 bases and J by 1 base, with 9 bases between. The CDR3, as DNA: TGTGCCAGCAGGTTTCAGGGGAACACTGAAGCTTTCTTT. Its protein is CASRFQGNTEAFF.

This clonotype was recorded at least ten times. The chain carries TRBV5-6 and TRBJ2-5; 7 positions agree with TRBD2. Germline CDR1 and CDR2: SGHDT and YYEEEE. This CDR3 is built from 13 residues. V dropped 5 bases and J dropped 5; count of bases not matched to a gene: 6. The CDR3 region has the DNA TGTGCCAGCAGTTTGAGCGGGGCGGAGACCCAGTACTTC. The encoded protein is CASSLSGAETQYF.

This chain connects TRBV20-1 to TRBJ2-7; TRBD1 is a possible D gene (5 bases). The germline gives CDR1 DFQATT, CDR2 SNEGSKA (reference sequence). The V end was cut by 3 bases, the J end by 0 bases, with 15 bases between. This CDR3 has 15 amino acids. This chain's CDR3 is CSASPKVRGSYEQYF. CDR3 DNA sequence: TGCAGTGCTAGCCCCAAAGTAAGGGGCTCCTACGAGCAGTACTTC.

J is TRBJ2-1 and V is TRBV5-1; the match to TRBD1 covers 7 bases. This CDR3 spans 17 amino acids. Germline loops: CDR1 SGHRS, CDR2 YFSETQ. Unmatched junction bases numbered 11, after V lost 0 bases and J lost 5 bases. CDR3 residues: CASSLAPTGWSHNEQFF. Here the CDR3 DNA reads TGCGCCAGCAGCTTGGCCCCGACAGGGTGGAGCCACAATGAGCAGTTCTTC.

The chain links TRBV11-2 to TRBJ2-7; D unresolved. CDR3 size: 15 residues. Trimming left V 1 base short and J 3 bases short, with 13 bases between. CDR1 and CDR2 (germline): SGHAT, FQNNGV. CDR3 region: CASSLAPAALYEQYF. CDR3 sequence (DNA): TGTGCCAGCAGCTTAGCCCCCGCAGCCCTCTACGAGCAGTACTTC.

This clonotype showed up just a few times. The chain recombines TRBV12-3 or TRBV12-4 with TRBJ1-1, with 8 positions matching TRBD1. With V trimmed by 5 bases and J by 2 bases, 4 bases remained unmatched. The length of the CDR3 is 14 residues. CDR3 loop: CASSHRGINTEAFF. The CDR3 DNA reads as TGTGCCAGCAGTCACAGGGGGATCAACACTGAAGCTTTCTTT.

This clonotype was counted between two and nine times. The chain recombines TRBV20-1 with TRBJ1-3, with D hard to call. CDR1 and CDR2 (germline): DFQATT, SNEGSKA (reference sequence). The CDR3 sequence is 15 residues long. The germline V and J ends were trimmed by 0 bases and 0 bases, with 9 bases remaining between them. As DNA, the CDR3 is TGCAGTGCTAGAGACACAGATCTCTCTGGAAACACCATATATTTT. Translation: CSARDTDLSGNTIYF.

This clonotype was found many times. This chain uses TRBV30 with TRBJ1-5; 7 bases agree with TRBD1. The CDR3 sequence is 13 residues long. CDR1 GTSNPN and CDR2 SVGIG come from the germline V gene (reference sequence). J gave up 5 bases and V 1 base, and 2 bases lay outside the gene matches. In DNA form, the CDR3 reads TGTGCCTGGAGTGCTCAGGGGGATCAGCCCCAGCATTTT. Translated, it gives CAWSAQGDQPQHF.

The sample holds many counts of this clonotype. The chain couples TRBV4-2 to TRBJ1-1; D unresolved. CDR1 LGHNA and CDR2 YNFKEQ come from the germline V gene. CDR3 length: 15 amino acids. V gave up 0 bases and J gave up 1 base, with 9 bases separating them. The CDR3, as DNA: TGTGCCAGCAGCCAAGAAGGTCTCAGGAACACTGAAGCTTTCTTT. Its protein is CASSQEGLRNTEAFF.

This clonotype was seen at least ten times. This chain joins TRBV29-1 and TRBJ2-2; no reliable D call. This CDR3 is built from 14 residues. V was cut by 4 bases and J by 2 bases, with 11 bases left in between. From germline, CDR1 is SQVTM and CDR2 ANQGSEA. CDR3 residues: CSVGGNINTGELFF. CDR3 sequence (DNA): TGCAGCGTTGGTGGGAATATTAACACCGGGGAGCTGTTTTTT.